This T cell receptor beta chain was profiled in a study of vaccination and CD4 T cells after COVID-19 (dated by TCRdb to about 2022). Looking at the study overall: Every convalescent patient had a positive nasal swab PCR test for SARS-CoV-2, with mild disease in eight to ten patients and severe disease in one. The convalescent cohort included six males and four females, with two Hispanic individuals, seven Caucasians, two Asians and one multiracial person. Participants received two doses of either the Pfizer-BioNTech BNT162b2 vaccine (n=8) or the Moderna mRNA-1273 vaccine (n=2). Post-COVID blood samples were collected from convalescent patients a median of around 96 days after diagnosis, with a range of about 35 to 170 days. Post-vaccine blood samples were obtained a median of about 77 days after the second vaccine dose, with a range of roughly 14 to 241 days. For stimulating the cultures, overlapping spike peptide pools were used, derived from SARS-CoV-2 as well as from the common cold coronaviruses HCoV-NL63, HCoV-OC43 and HCoV-229E. In control cultures, a CEFX viral epitope pool was used as positive control, an HIV-1 Nef peptide pool was used as negative control, or no peptide was added. In around nine COVID-19 convalescent patients and a few infection-naive healthy vaccine recipients, the spike-specific CD4+ TCR repertoire before mRNA vaccination was compared with the repertoire after mRNA vaccination.

There are 15 amino acids in the CDR3, from cysteine to phenylalanine inclusive. The CDR3 DNA has 45 bases and is translated from base 1. Cut back by 6 bases and 4 bases, the V and J ends lie 18 bases apart. According to the germline V gene (reference sequence), CDR1 reads SEHNR and CDR2 reads FQNEAQ. The library was obtained by PCR. At the Johns Hopkins FTIC core, DNA from the cultured CD4+ T cells underwent TCR sequencing with the Oncomine TCR Beta short-read assay. The QIAamp micro DNA kit was used to extract genomic DNA from the cultured CD4+ T cells. Oncomine TCR Beta libraries from cultured CD4+ T cells were pooled using unique dual indexes and sequenced on an Illumina iSeq 100. Under the source paper's analysis protocol: Non-productive sequences were removed, and CDR3s not starting with C, not ending with F or W, or shorter than 7 amino acids were discarded. The MANAFEST web application was used to identify antigen-specific clonotypes by comparing peptide-stimulated wells against reference wells and other culture wells. An FDR below 0.05, an odds ratio above 5, and a productive frequency above 0.1% in at least two of three replicate wells were required for clones to be considered positive. A clonotype counted as cross-reactive if it showed significant expansion both in the SARS-CoV-2 spike wells and in at least one common cold coronavirus spike condition. Using R version 3.6.1, CDR3 homology was evaluated through Levenshtein distances (stringdist) along with unrooted phylogenetic trees (ape). In TCRdb, the public reads were trimmed at Q25 with fastp and aligned with MiXCR, with productive beta chains retained. Each record represents a unique CDR3 protein, reported with the most common genes and DNA among its rows. In this record, the V and J calls reflect TCRdb's handling and not the investigators' own analysis. The sample yields roughly 8,200 distinct CDR3 sequences; 23% were counted once. The ten largest clonotypes hold roughly a fifth of the sample.

The intended sense of this specimen's treatment or condition label: roughly ten-day PBMC culture with coronavirus spike peptide pools or control peptides (ViraFEST assay). The ViraFEST assay, used in the study, expanded antigen-specific T cells with peptide pools and then identified the expanded clonotypes through TCR sequencing. The positive SARS-CoV-2 PCR tests of the convalescent patients were dated from March to December 2020, before the Alpha, Beta and Delta variants emerged in the United States. Each well held fewer than 2.5 million PBMCs cultured with approximately 10 ug/ml peptide pools in IMDM containing roughly 5% human AB serum and roughly 10 IU/ml IL-2. On days 3 and 7, half of the culture medium was replaced with fresh IL-2-containing medium. CD4+ T cells were isolated after less than twelve days of culture through negative selection using the EasySep CD4+ T cell isolation kit. PBMCs were separated from whole blood using Ficoll-Paque Plus gradient centrifugation and then either used fresh or cryopreserved at -140C. In general, triplicate wells were set up for every culture condition.

Beyond this particular receptor, the publication reports: Among convalescent patients, a median 86.3% of the SARS-CoV-2-reactive clones seen after vaccination appeared only after vaccination, which suggests priming specific to the vaccine. Although the median number of SARS-CoV-2-reactive clonotypes went up from approximately 20 after infection to around 40 after vaccination, the increase was not significant. Of the vaccine-specific clones found in convalescent patients, nearly all (304 of 307) were mono-reactive for SARS-CoV-2 spike instead of being cross-reactive with common cold coronaviruses. The study included relatively few convalescent patients and did not analyze early timepoints after natural infection.

Comments on this clonotype: This receptor's antigen is unknown. Base qualities are not at hand, and no much larger clone is one base apart.

Recombination joined TRBV7-9 with TRBJ2-5; the D segment could be TRBD1, given 7 matching bases. The clonotype originates from a human donor with COVID-19. The specimen sequenced was cultured CD4+ T cells from blood. The DNA sequence reads TGTGCCAGCAGACCCAACAGGGGACTCGGAGAGACCCAGTACTTC. Protein translation: CASRPNRGLGETQYF.